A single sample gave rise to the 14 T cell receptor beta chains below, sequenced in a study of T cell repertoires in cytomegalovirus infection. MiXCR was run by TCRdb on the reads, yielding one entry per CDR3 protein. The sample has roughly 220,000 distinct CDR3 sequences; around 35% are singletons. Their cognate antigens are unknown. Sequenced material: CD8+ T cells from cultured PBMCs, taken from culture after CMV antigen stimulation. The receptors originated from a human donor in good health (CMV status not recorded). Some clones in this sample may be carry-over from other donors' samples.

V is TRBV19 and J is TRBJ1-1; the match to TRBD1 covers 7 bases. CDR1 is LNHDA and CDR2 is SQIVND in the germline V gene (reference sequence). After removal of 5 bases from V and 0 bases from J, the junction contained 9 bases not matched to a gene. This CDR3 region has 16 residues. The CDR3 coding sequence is TGTGCCAGTAGTCCTCGGGACAGATTCATGAACACTGAAGCTTTCTTT. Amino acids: CASSPRDRFMNTEAFF.

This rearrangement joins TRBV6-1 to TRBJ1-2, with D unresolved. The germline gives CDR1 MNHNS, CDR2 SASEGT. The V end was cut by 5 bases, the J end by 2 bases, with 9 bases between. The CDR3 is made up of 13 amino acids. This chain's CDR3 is CASSYTENYGYTF. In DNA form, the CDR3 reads TGTGCCAGCAGTTATACAGAGAACTATGGCTACACCTTC.

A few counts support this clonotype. CDR3 DNA: TGTGCCAGCAGTTTAGCGCTAGCGGGGAACACAGATACGCAGTATTTT. This encodes CASSLALAGNTDTQYF. The V and J genes are TRBV12-3 or TRBV12-4 and TRBJ2-3, with 9 nucleotides matching TRBD2. The CDR3 consists of 16 residues. The V and J ends lost 0 bases and 2 bases, in that order; junction bases with no gene match: 3.

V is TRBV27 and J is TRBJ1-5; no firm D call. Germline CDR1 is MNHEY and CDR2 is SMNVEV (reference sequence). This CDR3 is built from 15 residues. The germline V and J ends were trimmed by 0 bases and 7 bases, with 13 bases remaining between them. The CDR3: CASSLSSYRSQPQHF. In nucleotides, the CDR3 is TGTGCCAGCAGTTTATCGAGCTATCGTAGCCAGCCCCAGCATTTT.

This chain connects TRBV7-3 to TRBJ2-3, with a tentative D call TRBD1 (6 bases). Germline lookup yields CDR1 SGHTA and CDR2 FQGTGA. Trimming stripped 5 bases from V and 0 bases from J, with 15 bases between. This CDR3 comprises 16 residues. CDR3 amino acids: CASSPRGGTSTDTQYF. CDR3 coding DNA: TGTGCCAGCAGCCCCAGGGGCGGCACTAGCACAGATACGCAGTATTTT.

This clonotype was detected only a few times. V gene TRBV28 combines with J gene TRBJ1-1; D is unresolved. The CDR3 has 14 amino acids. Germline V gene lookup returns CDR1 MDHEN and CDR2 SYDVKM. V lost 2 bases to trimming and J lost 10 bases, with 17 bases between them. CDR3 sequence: CASSLPHSGLLAFF. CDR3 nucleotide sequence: TGTGCCAGCAGTTTACCCCACAGTGGTTTGCTAGCTTTCTTT. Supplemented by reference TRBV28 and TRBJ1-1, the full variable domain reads DVKVTQSSRYLVKRTGEKVFLECVQDMDHENMFWYRQDPGLGLRLIYFSYDVKMKEKGDIPEGYSVSREKKERFSLILESASTNQTSMYLCASSLPHSGLLAFFGQGTRLTVV.

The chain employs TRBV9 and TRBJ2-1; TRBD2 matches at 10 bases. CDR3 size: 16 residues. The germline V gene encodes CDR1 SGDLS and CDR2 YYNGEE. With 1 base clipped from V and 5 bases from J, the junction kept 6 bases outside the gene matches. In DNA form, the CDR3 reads TGTGCCAGCAGCGTAAGCGGGGGGGGGATCGACAATGAGCAGTTCTTC. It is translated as CASSVSGGGIDNEQFF.

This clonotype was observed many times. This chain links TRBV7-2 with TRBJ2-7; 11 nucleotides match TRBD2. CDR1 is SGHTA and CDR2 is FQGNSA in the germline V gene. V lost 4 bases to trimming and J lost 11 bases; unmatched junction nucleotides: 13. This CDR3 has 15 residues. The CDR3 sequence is CASSSGLAARRDEYF. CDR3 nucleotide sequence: TGTGCCAGCAGCTCGGGACTAGCGGCGAGGAGAGACGAGTACTTC.

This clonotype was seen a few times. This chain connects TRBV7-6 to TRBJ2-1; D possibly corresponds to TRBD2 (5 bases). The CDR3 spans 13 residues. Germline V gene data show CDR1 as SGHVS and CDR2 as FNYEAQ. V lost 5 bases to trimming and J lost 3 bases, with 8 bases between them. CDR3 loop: CASSPGIYNEQFF. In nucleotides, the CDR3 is TGTGCCAGCAGCCCCGGGATCTACAATGAGCAGTTCTTC.

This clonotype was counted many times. The CDR3 reads CASSESTRSYNEQFF. The CDR3 DNA reads TGCGCCAGCAGTGAGTCTACCCGCTCCTACAATGAGCAGTTCTTC. The V and J genes are TRBV10-1 and TRBJ2-1; D not certain. Trimming cost V 0 bases and J 0 bases, with 6 bases left between them. Germline V lookup: CDR1 WNHNN, CDR2 SYGVQD (reference sequence). The CDR3 has 15 residues.

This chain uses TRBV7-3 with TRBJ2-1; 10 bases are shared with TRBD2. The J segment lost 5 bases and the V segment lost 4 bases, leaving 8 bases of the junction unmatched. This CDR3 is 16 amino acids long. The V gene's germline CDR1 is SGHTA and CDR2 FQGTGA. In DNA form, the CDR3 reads TGTGCCAGCAGCTCTATTACTAGCGGGGCCCACAATGAGCAGTTCTTC. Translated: CASSSITSGAHNEQFF.

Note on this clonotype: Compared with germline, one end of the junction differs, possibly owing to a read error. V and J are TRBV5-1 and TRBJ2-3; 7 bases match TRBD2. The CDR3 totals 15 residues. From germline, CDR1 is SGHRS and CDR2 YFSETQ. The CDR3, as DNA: TGCGCCAGCAGTTTGGGACTATCCCCTACCGATACGCAGTATTTT. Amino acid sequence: CASSLGLSPTDTQYF.

The CDR3 sequence: CASSSTGWGADIQYF. For the CDR3, the DNA is TGTGCCAGCAGCTCAACCGGTTGGGGGGCAGACATTCAGTACTTC. This chain links TRBV7-3 with TRBJ2-4; tentatively, D is TRBD1 or TRBD2 (6 bases each). V lost 4 bases, J lost 8 bases, and 18 bases lay in between. This CDR3 has 15 residues. The germline gives CDR1 SGHTA, CDR2 FQGTGA.

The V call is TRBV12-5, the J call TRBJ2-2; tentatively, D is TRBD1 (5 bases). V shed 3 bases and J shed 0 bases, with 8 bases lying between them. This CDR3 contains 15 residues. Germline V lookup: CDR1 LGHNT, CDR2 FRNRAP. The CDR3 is CASGFSGTNTGELFF. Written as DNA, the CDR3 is TGTGCTAGTGGTTTTTCAGGGACGAACACCGGGGAGCTGTTTTTT.